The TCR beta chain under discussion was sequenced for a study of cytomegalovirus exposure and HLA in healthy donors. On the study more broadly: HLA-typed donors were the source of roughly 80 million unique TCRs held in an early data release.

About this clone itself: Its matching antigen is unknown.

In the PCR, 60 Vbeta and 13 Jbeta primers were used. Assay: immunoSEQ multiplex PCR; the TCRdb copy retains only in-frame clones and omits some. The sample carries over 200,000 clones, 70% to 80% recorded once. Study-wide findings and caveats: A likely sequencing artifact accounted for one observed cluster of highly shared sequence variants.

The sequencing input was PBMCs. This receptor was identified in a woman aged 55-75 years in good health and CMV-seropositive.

CDR3 in amino acids: CASTPGDGSRGYTF. Written as DNA, the CDR3 is TGTGCCAGCACACCCGGAGACGGCTCTCGGGGCTACACCTTC. This rearrangement joins TRBV5-6 to TRBJ1-2; D gene uncertain. This CDR3 has 14 amino acids. Germline CDR1 is SGHDT and CDR2 is YYEEEE. Trimming removed 6 bases from V and 8 bases from J, with 20 bases in between.